These 18 T cell receptor beta chains originate from one sample sequenced in a study of Graves' ophthalmopathy and Graves' hyperthyroidism. Using RNA transcripts, the TCR beta CDR3 regions were amplified. Investigators did first-round RT-PCR with HTBI primers, then second-round multiplex PCR. TCRdb processed the multiplex PCR reads anew with MiXCR; each CDR3 protein has one entry. The sample includes over a million distinct CDR3 sequences, about two fifths seen only once; the top ten take over 8.5%. Sequencing was carried out using peripheral blood or thyroid tissue (not recorded which). Source of these receptors: an adult man with Graves' hyperthyroidism.

This clonotype was detected a few times. This chain uses TRBV9 with TRBJ1-3; D ambiguous. CDR3 length: 15 residues. V lost 0 bases and J 0 bases, leaving 7 bases between the germline ends. Per the germline V gene, CDR1 is SGDLS and CDR2 is YYNGEE. The CDR3 bases are TGTGCCAGCAGCGTAGATCCGATCTCTGGAAACACCATATATTTT. This translates into CASSVDPISGNTIYF.

This CDR3 is CSVVGTGIPEELFF. The CDR3 DNA follows: TGCAGCGTTGTAGGGACAGGGATTCCCGAGGAGCTGTTTTTT. The chain links TRBV29-1 to TRBJ2-2; 9 nucleotides match TRBD1. CDR3 length: 14 amino acids. The germline V gene encodes CDR1 SQVTM and CDR2 ANQGSEA. Losses at the gene ends were 4 bases for V and 10 bases for J; bases not matched to a gene: 10.

In its sample, this clonotype was seen a few times. The J gene is TRBJ1-1, the V gene TRBV11-2; no clear D. This CDR3 region has 15 residues. The V end lost 1 base, the J end lost 0 bases, and 9 bases lay between the germline ends. CDR1 and CDR2 (germline): SGHAT, FQNNGV. The CDR3 bases are TGTGCCAGCAGCTTAGTCACGGGGATGAACACTGAAGCTTTCTTT. This gives the protein CASSLVTGMNTEAFF.

This clonotype was found a few times. The chain uses TRBV7-3 and TRBJ1-4; D unresolved. This CDR3 is 15 amino acids long. Germline values: CDR1 SGHTA, CDR2 FQGTGA. Trimming stripped 0 bases from V and 3 bases from J, with 8 bases between. CDR3 sequence reads: CASSLTVESNEKLFF. The CDR3 nucleotides read TGTGCCAGCAGCTTAACTGTGGAGTCTAATGAAAAACTGTTTTTT.

The table lists this clonotype with many counts. The chain joins TRBV29-1 to TRBJ2-2; D ambiguous. V lost 5 bases, J lost 3 bases, and 7 bases lay in between. Germline V gene data show CDR1 as SQVTM and CDR2 as ANQGSEA. The CDR3 contains 12 residues. In DNA, the CDR3 is TGCAGCGTTAGGGCGGACACCGGGGAGCTGTTTTTT. Residues: CSVRADTGELFF.

This clonotype was observed at least ten times. The chain is built from TRBV20-1 and TRBJ2-7, with D uncertain. The germline V gene has CDR1 DFQATT and CDR2 SNEGSKA (reference sequence). The germline V and J ends were trimmed by 3 bases and 3 bases, with 6 bases remaining between them. This CDR3 comprises 11 residues. The chain's CDR3 is CSASHHYEQYF. Written as DNA, the CDR3 is TGCAGTGCTAGTCATCACTACGAGCAGTACTTC.

This clonotype appeared once. Being one base from a much bigger clone, this may be a read error. This chain uses TRBV12-3 or TRBV12-4 with TRBJ1-2; no clear D. The CDR3 covers 14 residues. CDR3 sequence (DNA): TGTGCCAGCAGTTTATCGGGGATTCGGAATGGCAACACCTTC. This encodes CASSLSGIRNGNTF.

The sample holds a few counts of this clonotype. This sequence joins TRBV30 and TRBJ2-6; D unresolved. This CDR3 comprises 13 residues. The germline V and J ends were trimmed by 2 bases and 4 bases, with 6 bases remaining between them. CDR1 and CDR2 (germline): GTSNPN, SVGIG (reference sequence). CDR3 sequence reads: CAWSSVGANVLTF. The CDR3 DNA sequence: TGTGCCTGGAGTTCCGTCGGGGCCAACGTCCTGACTTTC.

This clonotype was seen at least ten times. V usage is TRBV29-1 and J usage is TRBJ1-1; no reliable D call. The ends were cut back, 4 bases at V and 1 base at J, with 13 bases in the middle. There are 14 residues in the CDR3. Germline lookup yields CDR1 SQVTM and CDR2 ANQGSEA. The CDR3 loop is CSVASRVTNTEAFF. In DNA, the CDR3 is TGCAGCGTTGCTTCGAGGGTAACGAACACTGAAGCTTTCTTT.

This clonotype was picked up a small number of times. The chain carries TRBV29-1 and TRBJ2-3; either TRBD1 or TRBD2 may supply D (5 bases each). The CDR3 runs to 13 residues. Between the trimmed V and J ends, which lost 0 bases and 5 bases, there was a span of 9 bases. CDR1 is SQVTM, CDR2 ANQGSEA, per germline. The CDR3 nucleotides read TGCAGCGTTGAAGATCGGGGCGGAGATACGCAGTATTTT. Translated, it gives CSVEDRGGDTQYF.

This clonotype occurred a few times. J is TRBJ1-2 and V is TRBV6-5; D call uncertain. The V end was cut by 5 bases, the J end by 3 bases, with 16 bases between. From germline, CDR1 is MNHEY and CDR2 SVGAGI. The CDR3 is 15 amino acids. CDR3 bases: TGTGCCAGCAGTATCCTCGGCGGAGATGACTATGGCTACACCTTC. Translated, it gives CASSILGGDDYGYTF.

This clonotype was observed many times. V usage is TRBV10-3 and J usage is TRBJ1-1; 9 bases fit TRBD1. Looked up from germline, CDR1 is ENHRY and CDR2 is SYGVKD. The CDR3 loop spans 15 amino acids. The trim removed 5 bases at V and 1 base at J, leaving 5 bases unmatched. The CDR3 loop is CAISPQGQGNTEAFF. Here the CDR3 DNA reads TGTGCCATCAGTCCTCAGGGACAGGGGAACACTGAAGCTTTCTTT.

This clonotype was counted many times. The gene calls are TRBV2 and TRBJ1-5, with 9 bases that match TRBD1. CDR1 is SNHLY, CDR2 FYNNEI, per germline. The trim removed 5 bases at V and 9 bases at J, leaving 8 bases unmatched. This CDR3 has 14 residues. CDR3 DNA sequence: TGTGCCAGCAGTTGGGGGACAGGGTACGGGCCCCAGCATTTT. Encoded protein: CASSWGTGYGPQHF.

This rearrangement joins TRBV3-2 to TRBJ2-5. TRBV3-2 is designated a pseudogene. The CDR3 spans 15 residues. The chain's CDR3 is CASSQVDSCVETQYF. The CDR3 region has the DNA TGTGCCAGCAGCCAAGTTGATTCTTGCGTAGAGACCCAGTACTTC.

This clonotype was counted a single time. J is TRBJ1-1 and V is TRBV20-1, with a possible D match to TRBD1 (5 bases). Trimming took 3 bases from V and 1 from J, leaving 9 bases between them. The germline gives CDR1 DFQATT, CDR2 SNEGSKA (reference sequence). This CDR3 has 13 amino acids. CDR3 loop: CSASRQGNTEAFF. CDR3 sequence (DNA): TGCAGTGCTAGTCGTCAGGGGAACACTGAAGCTTTCTTT.

The V call is TRBV20-1, the J call TRBJ1-2; a weak D match, TRBD1 (6 bases). The germline V gene has CDR1 DFQATT and CDR2 SNEGSKA (reference sequence). V lost 6 bases and J 3 bases, leaving 23 bases between the germline ends. The CDR3 extends over 16 amino acids. CDR3 in DNA: TGCAGTGCGAAACCCGCGACAGGTGCAAACTACTATGGCTACACCTTC. It translates to CSAKPATGANYYGYTF.

A single count supports this clonotype. This chain uses TRBV20-1 with TRBJ2-5, with 9 bases matching TRBD2. The CDR3 extends over 15 amino acids. J was trimmed by 7 bases and V by 1 base; bases with no gene match: 10. The germline gives CDR1 DFQATT, CDR2 SNEGSKA (reference sequence). This chain's CDR3 is CSARAASGTLWTQYF. CDR3 DNA sequence: TGCAGTGCTAGAGCAGCTAGCGGGACCCTATGGACCCAGTACTTC.

The genes are TRBV12-3 or TRBV12-4 and TRBJ1-6; 9 nucleotides line up with TRBD1. The CDR3 sequence is 15 residues long. Trimming took 6 bases from V and 8 from J; bases not matched to a gene: 8. CDR3 protein: CASRTGTGFYSPLHF. CDR3 sequence (DNA): TGTGCCAGCAGGACCGGGACAGGGTTCTATTCACCCCTCCACTTT.